This TCR beta chain appears in the sequencing data of a study of technical replicates of blood from a handful of donors. Assay used: immunoSEQ multiplex PCR; TCRdb lists only in-frame clones, some missing. The repertoire has 95,000 or so clones, approximately 95% of them found once; the top ten carry roughly 0.3%. CDR1 is SGHRS, CDR2 YFSETQ, per germline. This CDR3 comprises 12 residues. Between the trimmed V and J ends, which lost 0 bases and 7 bases, there was a span of 5 bases. The chain uses TRBV5-1 and TRBJ2-1; a possible D gene is TRBD1 (5 bases). The clonotype originates from a human donor in good health. The material sequenced was T cells isolated from PBMCs. The CDR3 protein is CASSLEGNEQFF. The CDR3 bases are TGCGCCAGCAGCTTGGAGGGGAATGAGCAGTTCTTC.